This is a list of T cell receptor beta chains from one sample in a study of T cells after yellow fever vaccination. Using its own MiXCR run on the 5' RACE reads, TCRdb lists one record per CDR3 protein. The data contain some 550,000 distinct CDR3 sequences, 15% to 20% of them seen just once; the ten biggest clones take up around an eighth. Sequenced here: PBMCs, sampled 15 days after the yellow fever booster vaccination. The receptors here all came from a man younger than 45 who received the YFV17D yellow fever vaccine. CDR3s include the opening cysteine and the closing phenylalanine or tryptophan. The D gene is left open where the match is weak. A row's size may be missing; if present it is once, few, many or a size class.

CDR3nt: TGCAGTGCTAGTTCTAGCGGACCCATGAATGAGCAGTTCTTC
CDR3aa: CSASSSGPMNEQFF
j_gene: TRBJ2-1
abundance: NA
v_gene: TRBV20-1
d_gene: TRBD2

CDR3nt: TGTGCCATCATGGCCGGGACCGAAGAGACCCAGTACTTC
CDR3aa: CAIMAGTEETQYF
j_gene: TRBJ2-5
abundance: few
v_gene: TRBV10-3
d_gene: NA

CDR3nt: TGTGCCAGCAGCCGTCATCGCCAGGGAGATACGCAGTATTTT
CDR3aa: CASSRHRQGDTQYF
j_gene: TRBJ2-3
abundance: NA
v_gene: TRBV7-2
d_gene: NA

CDR3nt: TGTGCCAGCAGTGAAGCGACGGACACAGATACGCAGTATTTT
CDR3aa: CASSEATDTDTQYF
j_gene: TRBJ2-3
abundance: NA
v_gene: TRBV2
d_gene: NA

CDR3nt: TGTGCCAGCAGTTATACTAGCGGGAGTGACGAGCAGTACTTC
CDR3aa: CASSYTSGSDEQYF
j_gene: TRBJ2-7
abundance: NA
v_gene: TRBV7-2
d_gene: TRBD2

CDR3nt: TGCAGTGCTAGGGGTTTGTCCGCCGATACGCAGTATTTT
CDR3aa: CSARGLSADTQYF
j_gene: TRBJ2-3
abundance: NA
v_gene: TRBV20-1
d_gene: NA

CDR3nt: TGCGCCAGCAGCCAAACCCTCGGTGGGCAGGGGGTATCCTACGAGCAGTACTTC
CDR3aa: CASSQTLGGQGVSYEQYF
j_gene: TRBJ2-7
abundance: few
v_gene: TRBV4-3
d_gene: TRBD1

CDR3nt: TGTGCCAGCAGCTTAGGTCTAGCGAGGAGCTCCTACAATGAGCAGTTCTTC
CDR3aa: CASSLGLARSSYNEQFF
j_gene: TRBJ2-1
abundance: many
v_gene: TRBV11-2
d_gene: NA

CDR3nt: TGTGCCACCAGCAGAGAAGGGCTCAATGAGCAGTTCTTC
CDR3aa: CATSREGLNEQFF
j_gene: TRBJ2-1
abundance: many
v_gene: TRBV15
d_gene: NA

CDR3nt: TGTGCCAGCAGTGCAACTGACGCGAACACCGGGGAGCTGTTTTTT
CDR3aa: CASSATDANTGELFF
j_gene: TRBJ2-2
abundance: NA
v_gene: TRBV2
d_gene: NA

CDR3nt: TGCAGTGCTAGAAGCCGGACTAGCAGCGAGCAGTTCTTC
CDR3aa: CSARSRTSSEQFF
j_gene: TRBJ2-1
abundance: few
v_gene: TRBV20-1
d_gene: TRBD2

CDR3nt: TGTGCCAGCAGTTACAGACAGGGAGGGACTGAAGCTTTCTTT
CDR3aa: CASSYRQGGTEAFF
j_gene: TRBJ1-1
abundance: few
v_gene: TRBV27
d_gene: TRBD1

CDR3nt: TGTGCCAGCAGCCAAGATATGGGGGCGTTCACCGGGGAGCTGTTTTTT
CDR3aa: CASSQDMGAFTGELFF
j_gene: TRBJ2-2
abundance: NA
v_gene: TRBV4-2
d_gene: NA

CDR3nt: TGCGCCAGCAGCTTGGGGGGACACCTCTACGAGCAGTACTTC
CDR3aa: CASSLGGHLYEQYF
j_gene: TRBJ2-7
abundance: NA
v_gene: TRBV5-1
d_gene: NA

CDR3nt: TGTGCCAGCAGCTTAGTAGCGCGGGAGTCTGGGGCCAACGTCCTGACTTTC
CDR3aa: CASSLVARESGANVLTF
j_gene: TRBJ2-6
abundance: NA
v_gene: TRBV7-9
d_gene: TRBD2

CDR3nt: TGTGCCAGCAGTTTACGCGGGTGGACCGGGGAGCTGTTTTTT
CDR3aa: CASSLRGWTGELFF
j_gene: TRBJ2-2
abundance: few
v_gene: TRBV12-3/TRBV12-4
d_gene: NA

CDR3nt: TGCAGTGCCTACCCTAGACTAGCGAACACAGATACGCAGTATTTT
CDR3aa: CSAYPRLANTDTQYF
j_gene: TRBJ2-3
abundance: NA
v_gene: TRBV20-1
d_gene: TRBD2

CDR3nt: TGTGCCAGCTCACCACCTAGCGGGAGACTCAATGAGCAGTTCTTC
CDR3aa: CASSPPSGRLNEQFF
j_gene: TRBJ2-1
abundance: few
v_gene: TRBV18
d_gene: TRBD2

CDR3nt: TGTGCCAGCACCCTCGTGAAACAGGGCACAGATACGCAGTATTTT
CDR3aa: CASTLVKQGTDTQYF
j_gene: TRBJ2-3
abundance: NA
v_gene: TRBV28
d_gene: NA

CDR3nt: TGCAGTGCTAGAAACAGGGCGAAGAGCTCCTACGAGCAGTACTTC
CDR3aa: CSARNRAKSSYEQYF
j_gene: TRBJ2-7
abundance: NA
v_gene: TRBV20-1
d_gene: NA

CDR3nt: TGTGCCAGCTCACCATCACAGGAAGATACGCAGTATTTT
CDR3aa: CASSPSQEDTQYF
j_gene: TRBJ2-3
abundance: NA
v_gene: TRBV18
d_gene: NA

CDR3nt: TGTGCCAGCAGTTCCCTTAGCGGGAGGATGGTTACGTATACGCAGTATTTT
CDR3aa: CASSSLSGRMVTYTQYF
j_gene: TRBJ2-3
abundance: NA
v_gene: TRBV27
d_gene: TRBD2

CDR3nt: TGTGCCTGGAGTGGACTAGCGGGTTGGGATGAGCAGTTCTTC
CDR3aa: CAWSGLAGWDEQFF
j_gene: TRBJ2-1
abundance: NA
v_gene: TRBV30
d_gene: TRBD2

CDR3nt: TGTGCCAGCAGCCCTAACAGTGGTGCATTATACAATGAGCAGTTCTTC
CDR3aa: CASSPNSGALYNEQFF
j_gene: TRBJ2-1
abundance: NA
v_gene: TRBV5-4
d_gene: NA

CDR3nt: TGTGCCAGCAGTGAGGGTGGAGGGGCAGATACGCAGTATTTT
CDR3aa: CASSEGGGADTQYF
j_gene: TRBJ2-3
abundance: few
v_gene: TRBV6-1
d_gene: NA

CDR3nt: TGTGCCAGCAGCTTAGCGCTCCAGGGCGCGGATGAGCAGTTCTTC
CDR3aa: CASSLALQGADEQFF
j_gene: TRBJ2-1
abundance: once
v_gene: TRBV7-9
d_gene: NA

CDR3nt: TGTGCCAGCAGTCATAAGGGAGGGGATAGCAATCAGCCCCAGCATTTT
CDR3aa: CASSHKGGDSNQPQHF
j_gene: TRBJ1-5
abundance: NA
v_gene: TRBV7-2
d_gene: NA

CDR3nt: TGTGCCAGCAACCAACTGGACAGGGGAAGAAACGAGCAGTACTTC
CDR3aa: CASNQLDRGRNEQYF
j_gene: TRBJ2-7
abundance: NA
v_gene: TRBV2
d_gene: TRBD1

CDR3nt: TGTGCCAGCAGTGGACAGGGGGCGGGTGAAAAACTGTTTTTT
CDR3aa: CASSGQGAGEKLFF
j_gene: TRBJ1-4
abundance: NA
v_gene: TRBV6-1
d_gene: TRBD1

CDR3nt: TGTGCCAGCTCTGGGACTAGCGGGAGGAAGATCTACGAGCAGTACTTC
CDR3aa: CASSGTSGRKIYEQYF
j_gene: TRBJ2-7
abundance: NA
v_gene: TRBV6-2/TRBV6-3
d_gene: TRBD2

CDR3nt: TGTGCCAGCAGTGCAGACATTTACGAGCAGTACTTC
CDR3aa: CASSADIYEQYF
j_gene: TRBJ2-7
abundance: NA
v_gene: TRBV12-3/TRBV12-4
d_gene: NA

CDR3nt: TGCAGTGCTAACCAAGGACTAGCGCAGAGTACACGTCAGTTCTTC
CDR3aa: CSANQGLAQSTRQFF
j_gene: TRBJ2-1
abundance: many
v_gene: TRBV20-1
d_gene: TRBD2

CDR3nt: TGCGCCAGCAGCTCCCAGGGGGGAGGTTCCTACAATGAGCAGTTCTTC
CDR3aa: CASSSQGGGSYNEQFF
j_gene: TRBJ2-1
abundance: few
v_gene: TRBV5-1
d_gene: NA

CDR3nt: TGTGCCATCATGGGTCAATCGGATGAGCAGTTCTTC
CDR3aa: CAIMGQSDEQFF
j_gene: TRBJ2-1
abundance: few
v_gene: TRBV10-3
d_gene: NA

CDR3nt: TGTGCCAGCAGTTCGGAGACCTACGAGCAGTACTTC
CDR3aa: CASSSETYEQYF
j_gene: TRBJ2-7
abundance: few
v_gene: TRBV28
d_gene: NA

CDR3nt: TGTGCCACCAGCCTGTGGGACAGGGACGTGCAGTACTTC
CDR3aa: CATSLWDRDVQYF
j_gene: TRBJ2-7
abundance: few
v_gene: TRBV15
d_gene: TRBD1

CDR3nt: TGTGCCAGCCGTCACCTCGGAGGGCTTGGTGCCGGGGAGCTGTTTTTT
CDR3aa: CASRHLGGLGAGELFF
j_gene: TRBJ2-2
abundance: NA
v_gene: TRBV18
d_gene: NA

CDR3nt: TGTGCCAGCAGCAAGCGACAGGGGGAGAATGAAAAACTGTTTTTT
CDR3aa: CASSKRQGENEKLFF
j_gene: TRBJ1-4
abundance: NA
v_gene: TRBV7-2
d_gene: TRBD1

CDR3nt: TGTGCCAGCAGTCGGGACCCACAGAGCGAGCAGTACTTC
CDR3aa: CASSRDPQSEQYF
j_gene: TRBJ2-7
abundance: few
v_gene: TRBV5-5
d_gene: NA

CDR3nt: TGTGCCAGCAGTTCCCCTAGCGGGAGGATGGGGAATGAGCAGTTCTTC
CDR3aa: CASSSPSGRMGNEQFF
j_gene: TRBJ2-1
abundance: few
v_gene: TRBV6-5
d_gene: TRBD2

CDR3nt: TGTGCCAGCAGCCCCGGGGGGTCGAACACTGAAGCTTTCTTT
CDR3aa: CASSPGGSNTEAFF
j_gene: TRBJ1-1
abundance: few
v_gene: TRBV5-4
d_gene: NA

CDR3nt: TGTGCCAGCAGTTATGGGAATTTGGAGACCCAGTACTTC
CDR3aa: CASSYGNLETQYF
j_gene: TRBJ2-5
abundance: few
v_gene: TRBV12-3/TRBV12-4
d_gene: NA

CDR3nt: TGCGCCAGCAGCCTAAATAGCGGGAGCGGGGAGACCCAGTACTTC
CDR3aa: CASSLNSGSGETQYF
j_gene: TRBJ2-5
abundance: NA
v_gene: TRBV4-3
d_gene: TRBD2

CDR3nt: TGCGCCAGCAGCGAGCCTCAACCACAAGAGACCCAGTACTTC
CDR3aa: CASSEPQPQETQYF
j_gene: TRBJ2-5
abundance: few
v_gene: TRBV5-1
d_gene: NA

CDR3nt: TGCAGCGTTGGTTCTTTAGCGGGAGTGTGGGATACGCAGTATTTT
CDR3aa: CSVGSLAGVWDTQYF
j_gene: TRBJ2-3
abundance: NA
v_gene: TRBV29-1
d_gene: TRBD2

CDR3nt: TGTGCCAGCAACCCGGGACAGGGGTACAATGAGCAGTTCTTC
CDR3aa: CASNPGQGYNEQFF
j_gene: TRBJ2-1
abundance: many
v_gene: TRBV7-3
d_gene: TRBD1

CDR3nt: TGCGCCAGCAGCCAAGAAGTGGGGACGCAAGCTTTCTTT
CDR3aa: CASSQEVGTQAFF
j_gene: TRBJ1-1
abundance: few
v_gene: TRBV4-3
d_gene: NA

CDR3nt: TGTGCCAGTAGCGACAGGTCGCTTCAGCCCCAGCATTTT
CDR3aa: CASSDRSLQPQHF
j_gene: TRBJ1-5
abundance: NA
v_gene: TRBV19
d_gene: NA

CDR3nt: TGCGCCAGCAGACCACTAGCGGGGCAAGAGACCCAGTACTTC
CDR3aa: CASRPLAGQETQYF
j_gene: TRBJ2-5
abundance: NA
v_gene: TRBV5-1
d_gene: TRBD2

CDR3nt: TGTGCCAGCAAAACCGATACGCAGTATTTT
CDR3aa: CASKTDTQYF
j_gene: TRBJ2-3
abundance: few
v_gene: TRBV25-1
d_gene: NA

CDR3nt: TGTGCCACCTCGCCGGGAAGAGTAACACGAGAGACCCAGTACTTC
CDR3aa: CATSPGRVTRETQYF
j_gene: TRBJ2-5
abundance: NA
v_gene: TRBV15
d_gene: NA

CDR3nt: TGTGCCAGCAGCCAGGCAGGGGTAACCGGGGAGCTGTTTTTT
CDR3aa: CASSQAGVTGELFF
j_gene: TRBJ2-2
abundance: NA
v_gene: TRBV4-2
d_gene: NA

CDR3nt: TGCAGTGCTGGTGATCCCCGAGGTTCCGGCCGGGGCGAGCAGTACTTC
CDR3aa: CSAGDPRGSGRGEQYF
j_gene: TRBJ2-7
abundance: NA
v_gene: TRBV20-1
d_gene: NA

CDR3nt: TGTGCCAGCAGTGAATCAGACGGGAGATCCTACAATGAGCAGTTCTTC
CDR3aa: CASSESDGRSYNEQFF
j_gene: TRBJ2-1
abundance: many
v_gene: TRBV25-1
d_gene: NA

CDR3nt: TGTGCCAGCAGCTTAGCTTTAGGCGACACGAGGGTGGTATACGAGCAGTACTTC
CDR3aa: CASSLALGDTRVVYEQYF
j_gene: TRBJ2-7
abundance: few
v_gene: TRBV7-2
d_gene: NA

CDR3nt: TGTGCCAGCAGAGGGGGCGCGGGAGAGACCCAGTACTTC
CDR3aa: CASRGGAGETQYF
j_gene: TRBJ2-5
abundance: NA
v_gene: TRBV6-1
d_gene: TRBD1

CDR3nt: TGTGCCAGCAGCGTAGAGTCGGCGGGAGGAAGTGGTACGCAGTATTTT
CDR3aa: CASSVESAGGSGTQYF
j_gene: TRBJ2-3
abundance: few
v_gene: TRBV9
d_gene: TRBD2

CDR3nt: TGTGCCAGCAGCTCGACACCGGGACTAGCGGAGCAGTTCTTC
CDR3aa: CASSSTPGLAEQFF
j_gene: TRBJ2-1
abundance: NA
v_gene: TRBV7-2
d_gene: TRBD2

CDR3nt: TGTGCCAGCAGTTACGGGGAGTCCGGGAGCCGGCTTACAGATACGCAGTATTTT
CDR3aa: CASSYGESGSRLTDTQYF
j_gene: TRBJ2-3
abundance: NA
v_gene: TRBV6-5
d_gene: NA